This entry lists 11 T cell receptor beta chains sequenced from one sample in a study of T cell responses to AZD1222 COVID-19 vaccine. Assay used: immunoSEQ multiplex PCR; TCRdb lists only in-frame clones, some missing. Of 130,000 to 150,000 clones in the sample, roughly 92% are singletons; the top ten hold about 1.5%. This specimen consisted of peripheral blood, obtained on day 0 of AZD1222 vaccination. These receptors all come from an adult in good health.

The genes are TRBV30 and TRBJ1-1, with D maybe TRBD1 (5 bases). From germline, CDR1 is GTSNPN and CDR2 SVGIG (reference sequence). The CDR3 length is 12 residues. V gave up 2 bases and J gave up 4 bases, with 8 bases separating them. In DNA, the CDR3 is TGTGCCTGGAGTTTGGGGGGCACTGAAGCTTTCTTT. Its protein is CAWSLGGTEAFF.

The J gene is TRBJ1-4, the V gene TRBV5-6; TRBD1 matches at 9 bases. J gave up 13 bases and V 4 bases, and 14 bases lay outside the gene matches. The CDR3 contains 15 residues. The V gene's germline CDR1 is SGHDT and CDR2 YYEEEE. CDR3 in DNA: TGTGCCAGCAGCCCGTGGGGACAGGGTTTAAGTGGACTGTTTTTT. This encodes CASSPWGQGLSGLFF.

This chain connects TRBV28 to TRBJ1-5; no clear D gene. Germline V gene lookup returns CDR1 MDHEN and CDR2 SYDVKM. CDR3 size: 13 residues. Trimming removed 8 bases from V and 2 bases from J, with 10 bases in between. This CDR3 is CASEDIGNQPQHF. The CDR3 coding sequence is TGTGCCAGCGAAGATATTGGCAATCAGCCCCAGCATTTT.

The chain is built from TRBV13 and TRBJ2-7; D is unclear. This CDR3 is 14 amino acids long. The V end lost 8 bases, the J end lost 6 bases, and 20 bases lay between the germline ends. In germline, CDR1 is PRHDT, CDR2 FYEKMQ (reference sequence). The CDR3, as DNA: TGTGCCAGCGGGCAACAGAGCTACGAATCCGAGCAGTACTTC. Amino acid sequence: CASGQQSYESEQYF.

CDR3 sequence reads: CASSIVGDSNEQFF. Written as DNA, the CDR3 is TGTGCCAGTAGTATAGTAGGAGATAGCAATGAGCAGTTCTTC. This chain connects TRBV19 to TRBJ2-1, with D unclear. V lost 1 base and J lost 6, with 10 bases in between. CDR3 length equals 14 residues. Germline CDR1 is LNHDA and CDR2 is SQIVND (reference sequence).

The CDR3 coding sequence is TGTGCCAGCAGCTTAGCGCGGCAGAATCAGCCCCAGCATTTT. It codes for CASSLARQNQPQHF. The chain has TRBV7-2 and TRBJ1-5, with no clear D. V shed 0 bases and J shed 4 bases, with 7 bases lying between them. The CDR3 runs 14 residues. Germline loops: CDR1 SGHTA, CDR2 FQGNSA.

The chain recombines TRBV27 with TRBJ2-7; 10 bases map to TRBD1. The V and J ends lost 5 bases and 3 bases, in that order; junction bases with no gene match: 13. Per the germline V gene, CDR1 is MNHEY and CDR2 is SMNVEV (reference sequence). The length of the CDR3 is 17 residues. CDR3 in DNA: TGTGCCAGCAGTCTGCGCCCGGGACAGGGGCCGTTCTACGAGCAGTACTTC. Residues: CASSLRPGQGPFYEQYF.

The chain links TRBV3-1 (or the pseudogene TRBV3-2) to TRBJ1-1; 7 bases agree with TRBD1. Losses at the gene ends were 2 bases for V and 5 bases for J; bases not matched to a gene: 2. The CDR3 loop spans 13 amino acids. Germline V lookup: CDR1 LGHDT, CDR2 YNNKEL (reference sequence). CDR3 nucleotides: TGTGCCAGCAGCCAATACAGGGGTACTGAAGCTTTCTTT. This gives the protein CASSQYRGTEAFF.

J is TRBJ2-2 and V is TRBV3-1 (or the pseudogene TRBV3-2); 8 bases are a match to TRBD1. The V gene's germline CDR1 is LGHDT and CDR2 YNNKEL (reference sequence). Trimming cost V 5 bases and J 4 bases; bases outside gene matches: 9. The CDR3 is 16 amino acids. In nucleotides, the CDR3 is TGTGCCAGCAGCTCACGGACAGGGACCCCCACCGGGGAGCTGTTTTTT. Residues: CASSSRTGTPTGELFF.

The chain has TRBV29-1 and TRBJ1-2; the D gene is possibly TRBD1 (5 bases). This CDR3 has 13 residues. From germline, CDR1 is SQVTM and CDR2 ANQGSEA. V was clipped by 4 bases and J by 8 bases, with 17 bases between them. CDR3 DNA: TGCAGCGTTGCTGGGGGTCCTTCGCAGGGCTACACCTTC. Protein sequence: CSVAGGPSQGYTF.

V and J are TRBV11-2 and TRBJ2-5; weak D call: TRBD2 (7 bases). V shed 6 bases and J shed 4 bases, with 15 bases lying between them. The CDR3 is 14 amino acids. CDR1 is SGHAT, CDR2 FQNNGV, per germline. CDR3 loop: CASSSTRGAETQYF. CDR3 sequence (DNA): TGTGCCAGCAGTTCTACTCGGGGGGCAGAGACCCAGTACTTC.